The present T cell receptor (beta chain) was sequenced within a study of T cells after yellow fever vaccination. MiXCR was run by TCRdb on the 5' RACE reads, yielding one entry per CDR3 protein. Counted here are approximately 300,000 distinct CDR3 sequences, about 10% occurring once; the ten biggest clones make up about 3.3%. This clonotype has a handful of counts. What it binds is not known. General study results and limits: The CD4 compartment and the CD8 compartment contained a small share of clonotypes in common. Peaking faster, on day 5 versus 15, the secondary response was nonetheless weaker.

The input for sequencing was CD4+ T cells sorted from PBMCs, taken 45 days after the yellow fever booster vaccination. The clonotype comes from a man aged 18 to 30 who received the YFV17D yellow fever vaccine.

The CDR3 spells CASTRADYSGANVLTF. The CDR3, as DNA: TGTGCCAGCACCCGAGCGGACTACTCTGGGGCCAACGTCCTGACTTTC. The chain carries TRBV7-8 and TRBJ2-6, with TRBD2 as a possible D gene (6 bases). Germline V lookup: CDR1 SGHVS, CDR2 FQNEAQ. V lost 7 bases, J lost 0 bases, and 13 bases lay in between. This CDR3 has 16 residues. Drawing the rest from reference TRBV7-8 and TRBJ2-6, the complete variable domain is GAGVSQSPRYKVAKRGQDVALRCDPISGHVSLFWYQQALGQGPEFLTYFQNEAQLDKSGLPSDRFFAERPEGSVSTLKIQRTQQEDSAVYLCASTRADYSGANVLTFGAGSRLTVL.